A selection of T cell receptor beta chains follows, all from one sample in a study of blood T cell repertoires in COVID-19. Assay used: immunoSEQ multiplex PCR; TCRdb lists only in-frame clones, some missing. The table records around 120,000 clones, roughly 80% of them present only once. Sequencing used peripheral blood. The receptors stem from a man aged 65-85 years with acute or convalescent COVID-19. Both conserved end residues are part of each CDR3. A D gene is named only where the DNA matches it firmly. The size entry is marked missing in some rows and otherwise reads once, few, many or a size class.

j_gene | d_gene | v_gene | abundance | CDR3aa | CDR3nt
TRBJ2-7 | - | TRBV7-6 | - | CASSPTYGEQYF | TGTGCCAGCAGCCCAACTTACGGCGAGCAGTACTTC
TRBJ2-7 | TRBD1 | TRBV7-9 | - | CASSGSGTGVPYEQYF | TGTGCCAGCAGCGGGTCCGGGACAGGGGTGCCCTACGAGCAGTACTTC
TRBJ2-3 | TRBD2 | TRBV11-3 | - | CASSLGTSGGRDTQYF | TGTGCCAGCAGCTTAGGGACTAGCGGGGGGAGGGATACGCAGTATTTT
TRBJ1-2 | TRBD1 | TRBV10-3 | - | CAITRQGDGYTF | TGTGCCATCACCAGACAGGGGGACGGCTACACCTTC
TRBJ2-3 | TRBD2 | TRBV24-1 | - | CATSDPVSGGDTQYF | TGTGCCACCAGTGATCCGGTGTCGGGAGGAGATACGCAGTATTTT
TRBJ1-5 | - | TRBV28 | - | CASNRGSNQPQHF | TGTGCCAGCAATAGGGGTTCCAATCAGCCCCAGCATTTT
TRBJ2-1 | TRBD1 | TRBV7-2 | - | CASSTGTVEFF | TGTGCCAGCAGTACCGGGACAGTAGAGTTCTTC
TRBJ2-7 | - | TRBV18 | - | CASSPLRQSYEQYF | TGTGCCAGCTCTCCCCTGAGACAGAGCTACGAGCAGTACTTC
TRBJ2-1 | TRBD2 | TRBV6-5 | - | CASSTGLAPWGEQFF | TGTGCCAGCAGTACGGGACTAGCGCCCTGGGGTGAGCAGTTCTTC
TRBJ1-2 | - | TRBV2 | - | CASSEPNSIYGYTF | TGTGCCAGCAGTGAACCCAACTCTATCTATGGCTACACCTTC
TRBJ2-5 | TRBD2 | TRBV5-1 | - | CASSLSGGAEETQYF | TGCGCCAGCAGCTTATCCGGGGGGGCCGAAGAGACCCAGTACTTC
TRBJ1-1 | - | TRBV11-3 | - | CASSLTVDTEAFF | TGTGCCAGCAGCTTAACAGTTGACACTGAAGCTTTCTTT
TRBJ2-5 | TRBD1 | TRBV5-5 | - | CASSLEGTAEETQYF | TGTGCCAGCAGCTTGGAGGGGACAGCGGAGGAGACCCAGTACTTC
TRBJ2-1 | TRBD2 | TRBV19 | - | CASSIRLAGDYEQFF | TGTGCCAGTAGTATACGGCTAGCGGGAGATTATGAGCAGTTCTTC
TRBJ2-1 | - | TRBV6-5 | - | CASSYSAGPPQFF | TGTGCCAGCAGTTACTCCGCGGGACCCCCCCAGTTCTTC
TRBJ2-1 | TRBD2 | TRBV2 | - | CASRRSYLAGDNEQFF | TGTGCCAGCAGAAGAAGTTATCTAGCGGGGGACAATGAGCAGTTCTTC
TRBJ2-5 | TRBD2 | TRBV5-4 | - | CASSHLAGGPAGETQYF | TGTGCCAGCAGCCACCTAGCGGGGGGACCCGCTGGGGAGACCCAGTACTTC
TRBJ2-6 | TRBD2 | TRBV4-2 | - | CASSLGLAGGLKSSGANVLTF | TGTGCCAGCAGCCTCGGGCTAGCGGGGGGACTTAAGAGCTCTGGGGCCAACGTCCTGACTTTC
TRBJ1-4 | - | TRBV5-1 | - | CASSIQGPNEKLFF | TGCGCCAGCAGCATACAGGGACCTAATGAAAAACTGTTTTTT
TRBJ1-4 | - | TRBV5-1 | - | CASSILGRLSSEKLFF | TGCGCCAGCAGCATACTAGGACGGCTCTCGAGCGAAAAACTGTTTTTT
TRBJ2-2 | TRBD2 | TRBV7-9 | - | CASSLVTSGVDGELFF | TGTGCCAGCAGCTTAGTGACTAGCGGGGTTGACGGGGAGCTGTTTTTT
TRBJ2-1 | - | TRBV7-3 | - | CASSLISTGNNEQFF | TGTGCCAGCAGCTTAATCTCGACGGGAAACAATGAGCAGTTCTTC
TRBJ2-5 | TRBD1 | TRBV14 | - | CASSHLGQGWETQYF | TGTGCCAGCAGCCACTTGGGACAGGGATGGGAGACCCAGTACTTC
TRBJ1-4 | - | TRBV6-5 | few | CASRPGGAAEKLFF | TGTGCCAGCAGGCCGGGGGGCGCGGCTGAAAAACTGTTTTTT
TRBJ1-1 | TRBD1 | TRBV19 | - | CASSTTGTGGQAFF | TGTGCCAGTAGTACAACCGGGACAGGGGGTCAAGCTTTCTTT
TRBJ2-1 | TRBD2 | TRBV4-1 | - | CASSQLISGRVNEQFF | TGCGCCAGCAGCCAACTTATCAGCGGGAGGGTAAATGAGCAGTTCTTC
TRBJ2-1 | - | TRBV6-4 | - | CASSLQIYNEQFF | TGTGCCAGCAGTCTACAGATTTACAATGAGCAGTTCTTC